This entry features one T cell receptor (beta chain) sequence. Its antigen is unidentified. This sample was taken from a study of cytomegalovirus exposure and HLA in healthy donors. Points from the study as a whole: Researchers catalogued approximately 160 TCR beta chains as cytomegalovirus-associated.

Germline CDR1 and CDR2: SGHDT and YYEEEE. V lost 2 bases to trimming and J lost 6 bases, with 12 bases between them. CDR3 length: 14 amino acids. Primers: 60 Vbeta forward and 13 Jbeta reverse. Here immunoSEQ multiplex PCR was the method, and the copy in TCRdb shows in-frame clones only, minus some. The sample holds under 200,000 clones, around 83% seen once. This clonotype was obtained from a male donor in good health and CMV-seropositive. The chain links TRBV5-6 to TRBJ2-1; D ambiguous. What was sequenced was PBMCs. The CDR3: CASSLGDTFNEQFF. The CDR3 DNA sequence: TGTGCCAGCAGCTTAGGCGACACTTTCAATGAGCAGTTCTTC. The variable domain in full, completed from reference TRBV5-6 and TRBJ2-1, reads DAGVTQSPTHLIKTRGQQVTLRCSPKSGHDTVSWYQQALGQGPQFIFQYYEEEERQRGNFPDRFSGHQFPNYSSELNVNALLLGDSALYLCASSLGDTFNEQFFGPGTRLTVL.